The 27 T cell receptor beta chains listed next were all sequenced from one sample in a study of patients and donors after allogeneic stem cell transplantation. TCRdb recomputed calls from the RT-PCR reads with MiXCR, one row per CDR3 protein. The sample shows approximately 220,000 distinct CDR3 sequences, 35% to 45% of them seen only once. The sequenced sample was blood, either unsorted or a sorted T cell fraction (not recorded which). Every receptor here comes from a human donor who was either an allogeneic HSCT recipient or a stem cell or donor lymphocyte infusion donor (not recorded which). It is not recorded whose cells these are; they may come from a transplant donor.

This chain uses TRBV28 with TRBJ2-5; tentatively, D is TRBD1 or TRBD2 (5 bases each). The CDR3 spans 10 residues. CDR1 is MDHEN, CDR2 SYDVKM, per germline. V shed 8 bases and J shed 4 bases, with 5 bases lying between them. The CDR3 sequence is CASGGETQYF. The CDR3 DNA reads as TGTGCCAGCGGGGGAGAGACCCAGTACTTC.

This clonotype was observed once. The chain couples TRBV7-9 to TRBJ1-5; D is perhaps TRBD1 (5 bases). The CDR3 length is 14 residues. Germline CDR1 reads SEHNR; CDR2 reads FQNEAQ (reference sequence). V lost 5 bases, J lost 1 base, and 9 bases lay in between. The CDR3 is CASSNGGSNQPQHF. CDR3 DNA: TGTGCCAGCAGCAACGGGGGAAGCAATCAGCCCCAGCATTTT.

The DNA of the CDR3 is TGCGCCAGCAGCTCCTATCGGGGCCCCTCCTACGAGCAGTACTTC. Protein sequence: CASSSYRGPSYEQYF. The rearrangement uses TRBV4-3 and TRBJ2-7; the D call may be TRBD1 or TRBD2 (5 bases each). The CDR3 contains 15 residues. Germline values: CDR1 LGHNA, CDR2 YSLEER. The V and J ends lost 5 bases and 0 bases respectively, with 14 bases between them.

In this sample, this clonotype turned up a few times. The CDR3 is CASSFRAGSNQPQHF. In DNA form, the CDR3 reads TGTGCCAGCAGTTTCCGGGCAGGGAGCAATCAGCCCCAGCATTTT. The chain combines TRBV12-3 or TRBV12-4 with TRBJ1-5, with D possibly TRBD1 on 5 matching bases. Trimming cost V 3 bases and J 1 base, with 10 bases left between them. The CDR3 length is 15 residues.

The V and J genes are TRBV5-5 and TRBJ1-6; maybe TRBD1 (5 bases). This CDR3 comprises 15 residues. V dropped 4 bases and J dropped 8 bases, with 16 bases sitting between them. The germline V gene has CDR1 SGHKS and CDR2 YYEKEE (reference sequence). The CDR3 DNA follows: TGTGCCAGCAGCGGAACCGGGACGGTGGATTCACCCCTCCACTTT. It is translated as CASSGTGTVDSPLHF.

V is TRBV6-2 or TRBV6-3 and J is TRBJ2-7; TRBD1 matches at 8 bases. CDR3 size: 15 residues. The trim removed 2 bases at V and 3 bases at J, leaving 6 bases unmatched. CDR1 MNHEY and CDR2 SVGEGT come from the germline V gene. In nucleotides, the CDR3 is TGTGCCAGCAGTTACGAGGGACAGGATCGCTACGAGCAGTACTTC. Its translation is CASSYEGQDRYEQYF.

V gene TRBV7-9 combines with J gene TRBJ1-2, with D maybe TRBD1 (5 bases). Germline-derived CDR1 and CDR2 are SEHNR and FQNEAQ (reference sequence). This CDR3 is built from 16 residues. V was trimmed by 2 bases and J by 3 bases, leaving 16 bases between them. Here the CDR3 reads CASSLSAGRDDYGYTF. DNA for the CDR3: TGTGCCAGCAGCTTAAGTGCAGGGCGCGACGACTATGGCTACACCTTC.

The V and J genes are TRBV7-8 and TRBJ2-3, with 7 positions matching TRBD2. The CDR3 has 14 amino acids. The V gene end was trimmed by 0 bases and the J gene end by 6 bases; junction bases not matched to a gene: 3. Germline-derived CDR1 and CDR2 are SGHVS and FQNEAQ. CDR3 nucleotides: TGTGCCAGCAGCTTAGCGAGGACTAGGGATACGCAGTATTTT. The encoded protein is CASSLARTRDTQYF.

This clonotype was counted a few times. The chain links TRBV6-4 to TRBJ1-2; TRBD1 matches at 8 bases. V was clipped by 2 bases and J by 5 bases; unmatched bases: 4. The length of the CDR3 is 14 residues. Germline V CDR1 and CDR2: MRHNA, SNTAGT. The DNA of the CDR3 is TGTGCCAGCAGTGACACCAACAGGGGGTATGGCTACACCTTC. It is translated as CASSDTNRGYGYTF.

V usage is TRBV2 and J usage is TRBJ1-2; D is ambiguous. CDR1 SNHLY and CDR2 FYNNEI come from the germline V gene. The CDR3 is 16 amino acids. Trimming took off 6 bases at V and 2 bases at J, with 19 bases between the two ends. CDR3 region: CASSARAGSENYGYTF. The CDR3 coding sequence is TGTGCCAGCAGCGCACGAGCGGGTAGCGAGAACTATGGCTACACCTTC.

This clonotype was detected a few times. This chain joins TRBV9 and TRBJ2-2, with no clear D. This CDR3 comprises 16 residues. Germline lookup yields CDR1 SGDLS and CDR2 YYNGEE. The germline V and J ends were trimmed by 0 bases and 4 bases, with 13 bases remaining between them. The CDR3 DNA is TGTGCCAGCAGCGTAGTGAGTAAACGTACCACCGGGGAGCTGTTTTTT. Its translation: CASSVVSKRTTGELFF.

The chain recombines TRBV6-5 with TRBJ2-3, with unresolved D. The CDR3 extends over 14 amino acids. Germline-derived CDR1 and CDR2 are MNHEY and SVGAGI. Trimming cost V 1 base and J 3 bases, with 8 bases left between them. CDR3 in amino acids: CASSYYGRTDTQYF. In DNA form, the CDR3 reads TGTGCCAGCAGTTACTATGGCAGAACAGATACGCAGTATTTT.

The chain couples TRBV20-1 to TRBJ1-1, with D unclear. Germline V gene data show CDR1 as DFQATT and CDR2 as SNEGSKA (reference sequence). V lost 3 bases and J lost 3, with 8 bases in between. There are 12 residues in the CDR3. CDR3 amino acids: CSARGWDTEAFF. CDR3 nucleotides: TGCAGTGCTAGGGGGTGGGACACTGAAGCTTTCTTT.

This clonotype has just a few counts. The germline gene is not matched at one end of the junction; a read error may be the cause. V usage is TRBV12-3 or TRBV12-4 and J usage is TRBJ1-2; D is possibly TRBD1 (6 bases). This CDR3 region has 13 residues. In DNA form, the CDR3 reads TGCGCCAGCAGCCTCGGGACAAGCTATGGCTACACCTTC. Protein: CASSLGTSYGYTF.

This clonotype showed up just a few times. J is TRBJ1-6 and V is TRBV20-1; D is undetermined. CDR1 DFQATT and CDR2 SNEGSKA come from the germline V gene (reference sequence). V was shortened by 3 bases and J by 1 base, with 4 bases between the two germline ends. This CDR3 has 13 amino acids. This chain's CDR3 is CSARRSYNSPLHF. The CDR3 coding sequence is TGCAGTGCTAGGAGGTCCTATAATTCACCCCTCCACTTT.

This clonotype was recorded once. The chain carries TRBV7-9 and TRBJ2-1, with D uncertain. This CDR3 has 12 residues. V gave up 5 bases and J gave up 15 bases, with 17 bases separating them. From germline, CDR1 is SEHNR and CDR2 FQNEAQ (reference sequence). The CDR3, as DNA: TGTGCCAGCAGCCAACGGACCCACATGGGGTTCTTC. This translates into CASSQRTHMGFF. The full variable domain, with the rest looked up from reference TRBV7-9 and TRBJ2-1, is DTGVSQNPRHKITKRGQNVTFRCDPISEHNRLYWYRQTLGQGPEFLTYFQNEAQLEKSRLLSDRFSAERPKGSFSTLEIQRTEQGDSAMYLCASSQRTHMGFFGPGTRLTVL.

About this clonotype itself: At one boundary the junction diverges from the germline segment, which might be a read error. V gene TRBV28 combines with J gene TRBJ1-2, with a tentative D call TRBD1 (5 bases). The CDR3 covers 11 residues. CDR1 is MDHEN, CDR2 SYDVKM, per germline. The CDR3 sequence: CASSPGRGAYF. In DNA form, the CDR3 reads TGTGCCAGCAGTCCAGGGAGAGGGGCTTACTTC.

This clonotype was seen a handful of times. This chain connects TRBV7-9 to TRBJ1-5; 7 bases fit TRBD1. Germline CDR1 and CDR2: SEHNR and FQNEAQ (reference sequence). Trimming took 3 bases from V and 4 from J; bases not matched to a gene: 6. This CDR3 spans 15 amino acids. The CDR3 nucleotides are TGTGCCAGCAGCTTGACAGGGCGAGGGAATCAGCCCCAGCATTTT. Encoded protein: CASSLTGRGNQPQHF.

This clonotype appeared a few times. The rearrangement links TRBV18 to TRBJ2-1, with D unclear. Germline CDR1 and CDR2: KGHSH and LQKENI. The CDR3 spans 14 residues. Between the trimmed V and J ends, which lost 4 bases and 7 bases, there was a span of 14 bases. The CDR3, as DNA: TGTGCCAGCTCACGGTCGGACCCGATTAATGAGCAGTTCTTC. Protein product: CASSRSDPINEQFF.

The table lists this clonotype with a few counts. The V and J genes are TRBV20-1 and TRBJ1-6; no reliable D call. Trimming shortened V by 1 base and J by 2 bases, and 9 bases separated the two germline ends. The CDR3 length is 15 residues. Germline CDR1 reads DFQATT; CDR2 reads SNEGSKA (reference sequence). The CDR3 is CSARGGGTYNSPLHF. CDR3 coding DNA: TGCAGTGCTAGAGGGGGAGGGACCTATAATTCACCCCTCCACTTT.

CDR3 region: CASSPQGHGYTF. Written as DNA, the CDR3 is TGCGCCAGCAGCCCACAGGGTCATGGCTACACCTTC. The V and J genes are TRBV5-1 and TRBJ1-2; D possibly corresponds to TRBD1 (6 bases). The V and J ends lost 4 bases and 6 bases respectively, with 10 bases between them. In germline, CDR1 is SGHRS, CDR2 YFSETQ. The CDR3 is made up of 12 amino acids.

This clonotype was picked up a small number of times. The chain recombines TRBV25-1 with TRBJ2-5; D not certain. V was pared by 1 base and J by 4 bases, with 13 bases between. CDR1 MGHDK and CDR2 SYGVNS come from the germline V gene. The CDR3 length is 15 residues. The CDR3 sequence: CASSELSSPPETQYF. The DNA of the CDR3 is TGTGCCAGCAGTGAATTATCCAGTCCCCCAGAGACCCAGTACTTC.

This clonotype was seen ten or more times. This chain links TRBV10-3 with TRBJ1-2; a possible D gene is TRBD1 (5 bases). This CDR3 is 15 amino acids long. The V gene's germline CDR1 is ENHRY and CDR2 SYGVKD. With 0 bases removed from V and 4 bases from J, the gap between germline ends came to 12 bases. The CDR3 DNA is TGTGCCATCAGTGAGTCACAGGAGGCTTCCTATGGCTACACCTTC. Protein: CAISESQEASYGYTF.

The chain uses TRBV6-5 and TRBJ2-7; D unclear. This CDR3 has 14 residues. Trimming took 0 bases from V and 0 from J, leaving 6 bases between them. Germline V lookup: CDR1 MNHEY, CDR2 SVGAGI. CDR3 residues: CASSYSWPSYEQYF. The CDR3 nucleotides are TGTGCCAGCAGTTACTCCTGGCCCTCCTACGAGCAGTACTTC.

This clonotype showed up just a few times. V usage is TRBV29-1 and J usage is TRBJ1-6; D is perhaps TRBD1 (5 bases). Germline CDR1 is SQVTM and CDR2 is ANQGSEA. V was trimmed by 1 base and J by 8 bases, leaving 15 bases between them. The CDR3 loop spans 15 amino acids. CDR3 coding DNA: TGCAGCGTTGAAGGTGTGGGGGAAATGGATTCACCCCTCCACTTT. Translation gives CSVEGVGEMDSPLHF.

The chain couples TRBV28 to TRBJ1-5, with D hard to call. Between the trimmed V and J ends, which lost 3 bases and 3 bases, there was a span of 9 bases. There are 14 residues in the CDR3. CDR1 is MDHEN, CDR2 SYDVKM, per germline. DNA of the CDR3: TGTGCCAGCAGTTTTTGGGCCCCCAATCAGCCCCAGCATTTT. It specifies CASSFWAPNQPQHF.

This clonotype was detected only a few times. This rearrangement joins TRBV5-1 to TRBJ2-7; 7 bases are a match to TRBD1. CDR3 length equals 14 residues. Per germline, CDR1 SGHRS and CDR2 YFSETQ. With V trimmed by 0 bases and J by 4 bases, 4 bases remained unmatched. This CDR3 reads CASSLAQGTYEQYF. DNA for the CDR3: TGCGCCAGCAGCTTGGCACAGGGGACGTACGAGCAGTACTTC.